The next 25 T cell receptor beta chains were all read from a single sample in a study of T cell changes during pregnancy in multiple sclerosis. Profiled with immunoSEQ multiplex PCR; TCRdb holds only in-frame clones, not every one. The table includes 80,000 or so clones, nearly 95% detected once. Material: peripheral blood, obtained in the second trimester of pregnancy. These receptors were taken from a female donor in good health, enrolled as a control in a pregnancy study.

In nucleotides, the CDR3 is TGCAGCGCAGAGGGGAGGGTACGCTTCAATGAGCAGTTCTTC. Encoded protein: CSAEGRVRFNEQFF. The chain joins TRBV29-1 to TRBJ2-1, with 7 bases fitting TRBD2. The CDR3 extends over 14 amino acids. V gave up 7 bases and J gave up 6 bases; unmatched junction bases: 12. CDR1 SQVTM and CDR2 ANQGSEA come from the germline V gene.

As concerns this clone: This sample includes further DNA sequences coding for the same CDR3. This chain links TRBV2 with TRBJ1-1, with D unclear. The germline V gene encodes CDR1 SNHLY and CDR2 FYNNEI. CDR3 size: 11 residues. With 6 bases removed from V and 3 bases from J, the gap between germline ends came to 5 bases. CDR3 protein: CASSRYTEAFF. The CDR3 DNA sequence: TGTGCCAGCAGCAGGTACACTGAAGCTTTCTTT. The entire variable domain, with the rest obtained from reference TRBV2 and TRBJ1-1, is as follows: EPEVTQTPSHQVTQMGQEVILRCVPISNHLYFYWYRQILGQKVEFLVSFYNNEISEKSEIFDDQFSVERPDGSNFTLKIRSTKLEDSAMYFCASSRYTEAFFGQGTRLTVV.

This sequence joins TRBV4-1 and TRBJ1-4, with no clear D. Between the trimmed V and J ends, which lost 3 bases and 8 bases, there was a span of 25 bases. Germline assignment: CDR1 MGHRA and CDR2 YSYEKL. CDR3 length: 18 residues. This chain's CDR3 is CASSHKELEHEVWEKLFF. Here the CDR3 DNA reads TGCGCCAGCAGCCACAAGGAGCTCGAACATGAAGTTTGGGAAAAACTGTTTTTT.

This chain connects TRBV7-2 to TRBJ2-3; 8 positions agree with TRBD1. The CDR3 loop spans 16 amino acids. Per germline, CDR1 SGHTA and CDR2 FQGNSA. V lost 5 bases, J lost 6 bases, and 13 bases stayed unmatched. As DNA, the CDR3 is TGTGCCAGCAGCCGGCGCGGGGACAGGTCCACGGATACGCAGTATTTT. It codes for CASSRRGDRSTDTQYF.

The J gene is TRBJ1-1, the V gene TRBV6-5; 7 nucleotides line up with TRBD1. The CDR3 extends over 14 amino acids. CDR1 and CDR2 (germline): MNHEY, SVGAGI. The ends lost 0 bases at V and 4 bases at J; junction bases unmatched: 2. Here the CDR3 DNA reads TGTGCCAGCAGTTACTCGACAGGGATCACTGAAGCTTTCTTT. This codes for CASSYSTGITEAFF.

This rearrangement joins TRBV15 to TRBJ2-4; 12 bases are shared with TRBD2. Looked up from germline, CDR1 is LNHNV and CDR2 is YYDKDF (reference sequence). V gave up 6 bases and J gave up 0 bases; unmatched junction bases: 6. CDR3 length equals 17 residues. CDR3 sequence (DNA): TGTGCCACCAGGCATACTAGCGGGAGGCTAGCCAAAAACATTCAGTACTTC. Residues: CATRHTSGRLAKNIQYF.

This clone was seen only a few times. This chain connects TRBV6-1 to TRBJ1-2; D remains ambiguous. Germline V lookup: CDR1 MNHNS, CDR2 SASEGT. CDR3 size: 10 residues. V lost 6 bases and J lost 8, with 7 bases in between. In DNA, the CDR3 is TGTGCCAGCAGCCTCCGGGGCTACACCTTC. The encoded protein is CASSLRGYTF.

The chain has TRBV5-1 and TRBJ2-7, with D possibly matching TRBD1 (6 bases). Germline CDR1 reads SGHRS; CDR2 reads YFSETQ. This CDR3 has 13 residues. V gave up 2 bases and J gave up 5 bases, with 11 bases separating them. In nucleotides, the CDR3 is TGCGCCAGCAGCTTCACAGGGTTGGACGAGCAGTACTTC. Amino acids: CASSFTGLDEQYF.

This chain connects TRBV5-4 to TRBJ2-1; the match to TRBD2 covers 12 bases. Trimming removed 5 bases from V and 2 bases from J; junction bases left unmatched: 11. The length of the CDR3 is 18 residues. Germline V gene lookup returns CDR1 SGHNT and CDR2 YYREEE (reference sequence). CDR3 protein: CASSFSWTSGTPYNEQFF. CDR3 DNA: TGTGCCAGCAGTTTCTCCTGGACTAGCGGGACCCCCTACAATGAGCAGTTCTTC.

The genes are TRBV2 and TRBJ2-2; 8 bases are shared with TRBD1. Germline V CDR1 and CDR2: SNHLY, FYNNEI. The trim removed 1 base at V and 0 bases at J, leaving 4 bases unmatched. The CDR3 loop spans 17 amino acids. CDR3 region: CASSEGGTGSNTGELFF. The CDR3 bases are TGTGCCAGCAGTGAAGGCGGGACAGGATCGAACACCGGGGAGCTGTTTTTT.

This rearrangement joins TRBV5-1 to TRBJ2-7; possibly TRBD1 for D (10 bases). V gave up 2 bases and J gave up 4 bases, with 34 bases separating them. Germline-derived CDR1 and CDR2 are SGHRS and YFSETQ. This CDR3 spans 21 amino acids. The CDR3 is CASSFKDRGTSASGILYEQYF. As DNA, the CDR3 is TGCGCCAGCAGCTTCAAGGACAGGGGGACTTCAGCTAGCGGGATTTTGTACGAGCAGTACTTC.

The gene calls are TRBV5-6 and TRBJ1-2, with 9 nucleotides matching TRBD1. This CDR3 region has 15 residues. The junction had 3 bases not matched to a gene; V was cut back by 2 bases and J by 1 base. In germline, CDR1 is SGHDT, CDR2 YYEEEE. The CDR3 sequence: CASSLGTGINYGYTF. The CDR3 DNA is TGTGCCAGCAGCTTAGGGACAGGGATTAACTATGGCTACACCTTC.

This clone has ten or more counts. The J gene is TRBJ2-3, the V gene TRBV6-1; 10 positions agree with TRBD2. J gave up 4 bases and V 4 bases, and 5 bases lay outside the gene matches. This CDR3 spans 15 amino acids. From germline, CDR1 is MNHNS and CDR2 SASEGT. CDR3 in amino acids: CASSVSSGSPDTQYF. In DNA form, the CDR3 reads TGTGCCAGCAGTGTTTCTAGCGGGAGCCCAGATACGCAGTATTTT.

The chain employs TRBV28 and TRBJ2-5; D remains unclear. In germline, CDR1 is MDHEN, CDR2 SYDVKM. The CDR3 loop spans 14 amino acids. The V end was cut by 3 bases, the J end by 0 bases, with 8 bases between. The CDR3: CASSLNGNQETQYF. The DNA of the CDR3 is TGTGCCAGCAGTTTGAACGGTAACCAAGAGACCCAGTACTTC.

This rearrangement joins TRBV19 to TRBJ1-2; D uncertain. The V and J ends lost 6 bases and 4 bases respectively, with 12 bases between them. Germline assignment: CDR1 LNHDA and CDR2 SQIVND (reference sequence). The CDR3 contains 13 residues. The CDR3, as DNA: TGTGCCAGTAGCTTGGAGAGATTCTATGGCTACACCTTC. It codes for CASSLERFYGYTF.

The chain joins TRBV21-1 to TRBJ2-1; no DNA check was done on the table's D call, TRBD2. TRBV21-1 is assigned pseudogene status. The CDR3 is made up of 14 amino acids. CDR3 DNA sequence: TGTGCCATCCCGACTAGCGGGAGGACGAATGAGCAGTTCTTC. Encoded protein: CAIPTSGRTNEQFF.

The chain links TRBV5-4 to TRBJ2-7; 8 nucleotides align to TRBD2. The CDR3 covers 14 residues. Germline-derived CDR1 and CDR2 are SGHNT and YYREEE (reference sequence). Unmatched junction bases numbered 2, after V lost 0 bases and J lost 3 bases. The CDR3 DNA sequence: TGTGCCAGCAGCTTGGAAGCGGGAGACTACGAGCAGTACTTC. Its translation is CASSLEAGDYEQYF.

This chain uses TRBV5-1 with TRBJ2-2; 7 nucleotides line up with TRBD1. V trimming: 3 bases; J trimming: 5 bases; junction bases outside the gene matches: 16. This CDR3 spans 18 amino acids. Per germline, CDR1 SGHRS and CDR2 YFSETQ. In nucleotides, the CDR3 is TGCGCCAGCAGCTCAACCCCATTCCGGGACAGCACTACCGGGGAGCTGTTTTTT. It encodes CASSSTPFRDSTTGELFF. Full variable domain (remainder filled in from reference TRBV5-1 and TRBJ2-2): KAGVTQTPRYLIKTRGQQVTLSCSPISGHRSVSWYQQTPGQGLQFLFEYFSETQRNKGNFPGRFSGRQFSNSRSEMNVSTLELGDSALYLCASSSTPFRDSTTGELFFGEGSRLTVL.

The chain has TRBV6-1 and TRBJ2-7, with a possible D match to TRBD1 (6 bases). Germline values: CDR1 MNHNS, CDR2 SASEGT. Trimming shortened V by 2 bases and J by 1 base, and 15 bases separated the two germline ends. The CDR3 runs 16 residues. CDR3 DNA sequence: TGTGCCAGCAGTGAACTGCCTGGGACATTGTCCTACGAGCAGTACTTC. It encodes CASSELPGTLSYEQYF.

This clone was detected once. V gene TRBV18 combines with J gene TRBJ1-1; 7 bases map to TRBD1. The CDR3 is made up of 15 amino acids. The trim removed 3 bases at V and 5 bases at J, leaving 9 bases unmatched. Germline-derived CDR1 and CDR2 are KGHSH and LQKENI. The CDR3 region has the DNA TGTGCCAGCTCACCCCTCGGGACAGAGGGGACTGAAGCTTTCTTT. Translation gives CASSPLGTEGTEAFF.

This clone was seen just once. This chain connects TRBV4-2 to TRBJ2-1, with TRBD2 matching 9 bases. V lost 1 base to trimming and J lost 9 bases; unmatched junction nucleotides: 10. The germline gives CDR1 LGHNA, CDR2 YNFKEQ. The CDR3 length is 16 residues. CDR3 protein: CASSQGVLREGREQFF. The CDR3 DNA follows: TGTGCCAGCAGCCAAGGAGTTCTGCGGGAGGGCCGTGAGCAGTTCTTC.

The V gene is TRBV7-8, the J gene TRBJ2-1, with 10 nucleotides matching TRBD2. Germline loops: CDR1 SGHVS, CDR2 FQNEAQ. Trimming took 7 bases from V and 8 from J; bases not matched to a gene: 14. This CDR3 comprises 16 residues. Written as DNA, the CDR3 is TGTGCCAGCAACCCCGGGGTAGCGGGAGGAAGGGATGAGCAGTTCTTC. Amino acid sequence: CASNPGVAGGRDEQFF.

The V gene is TRBV27, the J gene TRBJ1-5, with D unclear. Germline V gene lookup returns CDR1 MNHEY and CDR2 SMNVEV (reference sequence). CDR3 size: 14 residues. The germline V and J ends were trimmed by 3 bases and 0 bases, with 6 bases remaining between them. In nucleotides, the CDR3 is TGTGCCAGCAGTTTCATCAGTAGCAATCAGCCCCAGCATTTT. It translates to CASSFISSNQPQHF.

The J gene is TRBJ2-3, the V gene TRBV5-5; perhaps TRBD2 as D (6 bases). This CDR3 has 15 residues. The V and J ends lost 0 bases and 2 bases respectively, with 10 bases between them. Germline values: CDR1 SGHKS, CDR2 YYEKEE (reference sequence). The CDR3 coding sequence is TGTGCCAGCAGCTTGGTATCGGGGGTCACAGATACGCAGTATTTT. This gives the protein CASSLVSGVTDTQYF.

This clone showed up just a few times. The genes are TRBV10-2 and TRBJ1-1, with D possibly TRBD1 on 5 matching bases. From germline, CDR1 is WSHSY and CDR2 SAAADI. V was clipped by 5 bases and J by 1 base, with 8 bases between them. CDR3 length equals 13 residues. The CDR3 DNA follows: TGCGCCAGCAGTAGCAGGGAGAACACTGAAGCTTTCTTT. Protein sequence: CASSSRENTEAFF.